A single sample gave rise to the 16 T cell receptor beta chains below, sequenced in a study of response to subunit inactivated influenza vaccine. Each CDR3 protein gets one entry after TCRdb re-called the RT-PCR reads with MiXCR. The repertoire consists of 650,000 to 800,000 distinct CDR3 sequences, with more than 11% occurring once and the leading ten covering around 7%. The starting material was PBMCs from blood, obtained approximately 15 days before vaccination. The source is a man in his forties or fifties who received an inactivated influenza vaccine.

This clonotype was picked up a small number of times. The chain's CDR3 is CASSLVEGLGNTEAFF. DNA for the CDR3: TGCGCCAGCAGCTTGGTAGAGGGATTGGGGAACACTGAAGCTTTCTTT. The chain employs TRBV5-1 and TRBJ1-1; no clear D. Germline CDR1 is SGHRS and CDR2 is YFSETQ. V was clipped by 0 bases and J by 1 base, with 13 bases between them. This CDR3 region has 16 residues.

The gene calls are TRBV29-1 and TRBJ2-1; maybe TRBD1 (6 bases). CDR1 is SQVTM and CDR2 is ANQGSEA in the germline V gene. The V and J ends lost 4 bases and 2 bases respectively, with 18 bases between them. The CDR3 has 16 residues. CDR3 sequence (DNA): TGCAGCGTTGGGGGGCGCGGCAGGGTAACCTACAATGAGCAGTTCTTC. Encoded protein: CSVGGRGRVTYNEQFF.

V gene TRBV7-6 combines with J gene TRBJ2-1; D might be TRBD1 or TRBD2, each matching 5 bases. Germline CDR1 and CDR2: SGHVS and FNYEAQ. The ends were cut back, 4 bases at V and 10 bases at J, with 20 bases in the middle. The CDR3 length is 15 residues. CDR3 sequence (DNA): TGTGCCAGCAGCTCCCCGGGGACGGGCATGGGGGAGCAGTTCTTC. Amino acids: CASSSPGTGMGEQFF.

The CDR3 coding sequence is TGCGCCAGCAGCTTAACTGAAACAGGGACTTCACCCCTCCACTTT. It encodes CASSLTETGTSPLHF. This rearrangement joins TRBV4-1 to TRBJ1-6; weak D call: TRBD1 (6 bases). This CDR3 spans 15 amino acids. V lost 5 bases, J lost 9 bases, and 17 bases lay in between. Germline V gene data show CDR1 as MGHRA and CDR2 as YSYEKL.

This clonotype was seen ten or more times. V is TRBV4-3 and J is TRBJ1-2, with D hard to call. V was clipped by 0 bases and J by 3 bases, with 11 bases between them. Germline CDR1 is LGHNA and CDR2 is YSLEER. The CDR3 length is 15 residues. CDR3 coding DNA: TGCGCCAGCAGCCAAGATTGGGGAGGTGACTATGGCTACACCTTC. Its translation is CASSQDWGGDYGYTF.

This clonotype was picked up many times. V gene TRBV20-1 combines with J gene TRBJ2-1; 9 positions agree with TRBD2. The V and J ends lost 6 bases and 5 bases, in that order; junction bases with no gene match: 5. The CDR3 length is 13 residues. CDR1 is DFQATT and CDR2 is SNEGSKA in the germline V gene (reference sequence). The CDR3 DNA reads TGCAGTGCCCAGGGACTAGCTGACAATGAGCAGTTCTTC. Translation gives CSAQGLADNEQFF.

The chain carries TRBV29-1 and TRBJ2-7; TRBD2 aligns across 10 bases. The CDR3 loop spans 14 amino acids. V lost 4 bases, J lost 7 bases, and 10 bases stayed unmatched. CDR1 is SQVTM and CDR2 is ANQGSEA in the germline V gene. In nucleotides, the CDR3 is TGCAGCGTTGGGGCGCTAGCGGGGGACGGGGAGCAGTACTTC. This encodes CSVGALAGDGEQYF.

The chain carries TRBV4-2 and TRBJ2-7, with TRBD2 matching 7 bases. The length of the CDR3 is 16 residues. The trim removed 3 bases at V and 2 bases at J, leaving 10 bases unmatched. Germline V gene data show CDR1 as LGHNA and CDR2 as YNFKEQ. CDR3 loop: CASSQEPLARAYEQYF. DNA of the CDR3: TGTGCCAGCAGCCAGGAACCACTAGCGCGGGCCTACGAGCAGTACTTC.

This clonotype has at least ten counts. This chain uses TRBV24-1 with TRBJ2-5; no clear D gene. Trimming shortened V by 3 bases and J by 5 bases, and 9 bases separated the two germline ends. The CDR3 length is 13 residues. Germline CDR1 is KGHDR and CDR2 is SFDVKD. The CDR3 DNA sequence: TGTGCCACCAGTGATAATTCGGTGGAGACCCAGTACTTC. This gives the protein CATSDNSVETQYF.

The chain couples TRBV20-1 to TRBJ1-1; possibly TRBD1 for D (5 bases). Germline V gene sequence: CDR1 DFQATT, CDR2 SNEGSKA (reference sequence). The CDR3 runs to 13 residues. Between the trimmed V and J ends, which lost 5 bases and 3 bases, there was a span of 13 bases. CDR3 sequence (DNA): TGCAGTGCTTCAGGGATCGGGGACACTGAAGCTTTCTTT. This sequence encodes CSASGIGDTEAFF.

This clonotype was observed a handful of times. The chain combines TRBV3-1 with TRBJ1-2; D may be TRBD1 (5 bases). The germline gives CDR1 LGHDT, CDR2 YNNKEL (reference sequence). V was trimmed by 4 bases and J by 2 bases, leaving 11 bases between them. CDR3 length equals 14 residues. The CDR3 reads CASSPNRKNYGYTF. Here the CDR3 DNA reads TGTGCCAGCAGCCCAAACAGGAAAAACTATGGCTACACCTTC.

J is TRBJ2-3 and V is TRBV7-2; a weak D match, TRBD2 (6 bases). V dropped 4 bases and J dropped 2 bases, with 10 bases sitting between them. The CDR3 extends over 14 amino acids. Germline V gives CDR1 SGHTA, CDR2 FQGNSA. The CDR3 DNA sequence: TGTGCCAGCAGCTGGGGACTGAACACAGATACGCAGTATTTT. Its protein is CASSWGLNTDTQYF.

This chain uses TRBV7-9 with TRBJ2-4; 8 bases map to TRBD2. The CDR3 runs 16 residues. The V and J ends lost 3 bases and 10 bases, in that order; junction bases with no gene match: 14. Germline V gene data show CDR1 as SEHNR and CDR2 as FQNEAQ (reference sequence). The CDR3 loop reads CASSFPRGGRDSIQYF. In DNA, the CDR3 is TGTGCCAGCAGCTTCCCCCGGGGGGGCAGGGATTCTATTCAGTACTTC.

This chain connects TRBV7-9 to TRBJ2-1; D gene uncertain. CDR1 SEHNR and CDR2 FQNEAQ come from the germline V gene (reference sequence). The CDR3 length is 11 residues. Between the trimmed V and J ends, which lost 6 bases and 10 bases, there was a span of 10 bases. The CDR3 DNA sequence: TGTGCCAGCAGTACCCGGCTCGAGCAGTTCTTC. Encoded protein: CASSTRLEQFF.

The rearrangement joins TRBV6-2 or TRBV6-3 to TRBJ1-6; TRBD1 might be the D (6 bases). The CDR3 is 15 amino acids. Trimming cost V 0 bases and J 10 bases, with 13 bases left between them. CDR1 and CDR2 from the germline V gene are MNHEY and SVGEGT. The CDR3 here is CASSYSRQGNSPLHF. In nucleotides, the CDR3 is TGTGCCAGCAGTTACTCGAGGCAGGGGAACTCACCCCTCCACTTT.

Worth noting for this clonotype: This may be a read error: a much more frequent sequence differs by one nucleotide. This chain connects TRBV25-1 to TRBJ1-5, with D unclear. The ends were cut back, 4 bases at V and 3 bases at J, with 4 bases in the middle. CDR3 size: 12 residues. CDR1 and CDR2 from the germline V gene are MGHDK and SYGVNS. CDR3 residues: CASSGDNQPQHF. CDR3 nucleotide sequence: TGTGCCAGCAGTGGGGACAATCAGCCCCAGCATTTT.